The following is a T cell receptor (beta chain) sequence with its context. This sample was included in a study of blood T cell repertoires in COVID-19. Germline lookup yields CDR1 PRHDT and CDR2 FYEKMQ (reference sequence). V was clipped by 5 bases and J by 6 bases; unmatched bases: 7. The CDR3 spans 14 residues. Sequencing used immunoSEQ multiplex PCR; TCRdb keeps in-frame clones, though not all of them. The sample has 300,000 or so clones; 80% to 90% are singletons. Participants, about 18 to 90 years old, spanned 24 US areas. The study assigned cohorts using participant-reported clinical history. Each recovered donor of Cohort 3 presented with two negative PCRs, clearance, or symptom resolution.

The source of this sequence is a young woman who had recovered from COVID-19. Sequenced sample: PBMCs or T cells enriched from blood (not recorded which). The genes are TRBV13 and TRBJ1-5; 7 bases align to TRBD1. The CDR3 reads CASSIDRVAQPQHF. The CDR3, as DNA: TGTGCCAGCAGCATAGACAGGGTTGCTCAGCCCCAGCATTTT.